The following is a T cell receptor (beta chain) sequence with its context. Antigen unknown. The CDR3 loop spans 12 amino acids. Germline trimming cut 2 bases from V and 8 bases from J; bases unmatched to any gene: 5. Germline CDR1 and CDR2: DFQATT and SNEGSKA (reference sequence). The sample belongs to a study of response to subunit inactivated influenza vaccine. Study findings and constraints: The authors proposed limited new T cell recruitment per seasonal influenza vaccination.

Each CDR3 protein is one row after TCRdb ran MiXCR on the RT-PCR reads. The sample holds some 520,000 distinct CDR3 sequences, more than 15% seen once. This receptor was identified in a man aged 50-75 years who received an inactivated influenza vaccine. The chain couples TRBV20-1 to TRBJ1-2; TRBD1 matches 7 bases. Here the sequenced sample was CD4+ T cells sorted from PBMCs, taken less than 30 months after vaccination. The CDR3 region has the DNA TGCAGTGCTAGAAGGGGGCGCGAAGGCTACACCTTC. It is translated as CSARRGREGYTF.